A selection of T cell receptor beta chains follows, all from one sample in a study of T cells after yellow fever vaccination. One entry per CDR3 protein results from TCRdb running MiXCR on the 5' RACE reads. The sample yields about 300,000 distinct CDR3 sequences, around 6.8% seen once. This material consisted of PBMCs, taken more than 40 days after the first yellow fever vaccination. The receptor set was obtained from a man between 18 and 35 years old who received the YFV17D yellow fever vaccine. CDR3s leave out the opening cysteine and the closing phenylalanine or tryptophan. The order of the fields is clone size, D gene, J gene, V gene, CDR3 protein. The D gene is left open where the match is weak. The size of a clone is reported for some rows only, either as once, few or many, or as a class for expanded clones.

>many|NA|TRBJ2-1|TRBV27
ASSLRQGTYNEQF
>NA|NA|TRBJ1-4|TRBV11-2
ASSLDGGTINEKLF
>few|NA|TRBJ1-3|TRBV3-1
ASSQIGGTGNTIY
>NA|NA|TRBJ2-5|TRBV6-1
ASSLLGGRGRLHKTQY
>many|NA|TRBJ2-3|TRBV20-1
SAEGGNTDTQY
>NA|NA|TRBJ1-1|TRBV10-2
ASSESRGFGTEAF
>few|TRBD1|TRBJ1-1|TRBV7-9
ASSFEQGQENTEAF
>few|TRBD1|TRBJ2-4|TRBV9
ASSAQGDLAKNIQY
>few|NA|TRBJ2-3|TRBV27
ASSLTAGDVRTDTQY
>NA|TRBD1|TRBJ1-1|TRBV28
ASSSDRVSMNTEAF
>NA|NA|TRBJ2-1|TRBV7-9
ASSPSGHEQF
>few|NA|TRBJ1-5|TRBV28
ASSPFGWANQPQH
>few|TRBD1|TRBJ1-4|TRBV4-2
ASSLADTGATNEKLF
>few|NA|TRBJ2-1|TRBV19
ASSIAGTDRQF
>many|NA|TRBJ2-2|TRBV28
ASSSLGLTGELF
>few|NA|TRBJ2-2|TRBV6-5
ASSYSKRSNTGELF
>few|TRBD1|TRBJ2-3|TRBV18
ASSPNRGSFTDTQY
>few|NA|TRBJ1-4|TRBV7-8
ASSSPPGGLANEKLF
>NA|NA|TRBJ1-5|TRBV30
AWSPDSDQPQH
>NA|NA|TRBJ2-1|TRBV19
ASRQGFNEQF
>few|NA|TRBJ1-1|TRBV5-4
ASSFEEVGAF
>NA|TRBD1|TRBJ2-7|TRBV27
ASSTTTGGAHYEQY
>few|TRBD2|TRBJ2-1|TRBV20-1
SAKTTSGGANEQF
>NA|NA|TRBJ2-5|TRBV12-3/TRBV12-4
ASSFTRVEGQETQY
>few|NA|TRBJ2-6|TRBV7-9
ASSFVLSGANVLT
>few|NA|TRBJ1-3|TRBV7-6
ASSLGSRSGNTIY
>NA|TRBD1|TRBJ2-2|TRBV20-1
SASQGFPGELF
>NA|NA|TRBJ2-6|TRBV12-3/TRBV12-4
ASSSSGGANVLT
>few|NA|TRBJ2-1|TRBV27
ASSFRYEQF
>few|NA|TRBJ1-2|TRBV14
ASSLDGWNGYT
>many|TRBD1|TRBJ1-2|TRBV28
ASRQTGGHGYT